The 17 T cell receptor beta chains listed next were all sequenced from one sample in a study of cytomegalovirus exposure and HLA in healthy donors. Profiled with immunoSEQ multiplex PCR; TCRdb holds only in-frame clones, not every one. The sample shows tens of thousands of clones, roughly 89% of them seen only once. Sequencing used PBMCs. These receptors were obtained from a woman aged 18-29 years in good health and CMV-seronegative.

V gene TRBV6-1 combines with J gene TRBJ2-5, with D uncertain. The CDR3 runs 11 residues. In germline, CDR1 is MNHNS, CDR2 SASEGT. The V end lost 6 bases, the J end lost 5 bases, and 7 bases lay between the germline ends. The CDR3 bases are TGTGCCAGCAGGTTTTCGGAGACCCAGTACTTC. Its translation: CASRFSETQYF.

The chain links TRBV2 to TRBJ2-2; TRBD1 matches 9 bases. Germline values: CDR1 SNHLY, CDR2 FYNNEI. Trimming took 6 bases from V and 7 from J; bases not matched to a gene: 9. CDR3 length: 15 amino acids. This CDR3 is CASSTQGAFSGELFF. The CDR3 DNA reads as TGTGCCAGCAGCACACAGGGGGCATTTAGCGGGGAGCTGTTTTTT.

The V gene is TRBV19, the J gene TRBJ1-4; D might be TRBD1 (5 bases). CDR3 length: 15 amino acids. CDR1 is LNHDA and CDR2 is SQIVND in the germline V gene (reference sequence). V was pared by 1 base and J by 3 bases, with 9 bases between. CDR3 sequence reads: CASSIVGAANEKLFF. DNA of the CDR3: TGTGCCAGTAGTATAGTAGGGGCGGCTAATGAAAAACTGTTTTTT.

This chain links TRBV11-3 with TRBJ2-1; 8 bases fit TRBD2. Germline lookup yields CDR1 SGHNT and CDR2 YENEEA. This CDR3 has 16 residues. Germline trimming cut 0 bases from V and 1 base from J; bases unmatched to any gene: 2. The CDR3 is CASSLDGGGSYNEQFF. For the CDR3, the DNA is TGTGCCAGCAGCTTAGACGGGGGGGGGTCCTACAATGAGCAGTTCTTC.

V usage is TRBV7-2 and J usage is TRBJ1-1; no reliable D call. The CDR3 contains 13 residues. Trimming stripped 3 bases from V and 7 bases from J, with 12 bases between. Germline-derived CDR1 and CDR2 are SGHTA and FQGNSA. DNA for the CDR3: TGTGCCAGCAGCTTTACTAGCCGGTTTGAAGCTTTCTTT. Protein: CASSFTSRFEAFF.

The chain joins TRBV7-2 to TRBJ2-7, with a tentative D call TRBD1 (5 bases). This CDR3 has 14 residues. Germline-derived CDR1 and CDR2 are SGHTA and FQGNSA. Trimming left V 2 bases short and J 3 bases short, with 11 bases between. The CDR3 DNA is TGTGCCAGCAGCTTATGGCAGGGAAACTACGAGCAGTACTTC. Translating it yields CASSLWQGNYEQYF. The complete variable domain, with remaining parts taken from reference TRBV7-2 and TRBJ2-7, reads GAGVSQSPSNKVTEKGKDVELRCDPISGHTALYWYRQSLGQGLEFLIYFQGNSAPDKSGLPSDRFSAERTGGSVSTLTIQRTQQEDSAVYLCASSLWQGNYEQYFGPGTRLTVT.

This chain uses TRBV27 with TRBJ2-1; 10 nucleotides match TRBD2. This CDR3 comprises 13 residues. Germline trimming cut 9 bases from V and 3 bases from J; bases unmatched to any gene: 2. CDR1 is MNHEY and CDR2 is SMNVEV in the germline V gene (reference sequence). CDR3 bases: TGTGCCAGTAGACTAGCGGGCTACAATGAGCAGTTCTTC. Translation gives CASRLAGYNEQFF.

The chain has TRBV5-1 and TRBJ1-3, with D unclear. The CDR3 contains 16 residues. Per the germline V gene, CDR1 is SGHRS and CDR2 is YFSETQ. V was pared by 0 bases and J by 0 bases, with 10 bases between. CDR3 sequence (DNA): TGCGCCAGCAGCTTGGGAGGGCGCCACTCTGGAAACACCATATATTTT. Protein product: CASSLGGRHSGNTIYF.

The chain employs TRBV9 and TRBJ2-1; D remains ambiguous. Germline CDR1 is SGDLS and CDR2 is YYNGEE. V lost 0 bases and J 2 bases, leaving 3 bases between the germline ends. This CDR3 comprises 13 residues. In DNA form, the CDR3 reads TGTGCCAGCAGCGTAGCTACCTACAATGAGCAGTTCTTC. It translates to CASSVATYNEQFF.

The CDR3 bases are TGTGCCTGGAGCCGGACAGGAGATCAGCCCCAGCATTTT. Encoded protein: CAWSRTGDQPQHF. The gene calls are TRBV30 and TRBJ1-5, with TRBD1 matching over 7 bases. The CDR3 is made up of 13 amino acids. The junction had 4 bases not matched to a gene; V was cut back by 3 bases and J by 5 bases. CDR1 is GTSNPN, CDR2 SVGIG, per germline (reference sequence).

In this sample, this clone turned up once. The chain combines TRBV7-2 with TRBJ1-1, with 10 nucleotides matching TRBD1. CDR3 size: 14 residues. V trimming: 6 bases; J trimming: 7 bases; junction bases outside the gene matches: 8. Germline lookup yields CDR1 SGHTA and CDR2 FQGNSA. In DNA, the CDR3 is TGTGCCAGCAGGGACAGGGGGTATTTTGGTGAAGCTTTCTTT. It encodes CASRDRGYFGEAFF.

V and J are TRBV6-1 and TRBJ1-1, with D possibly TRBD1 on 6 matching bases. The CDR3 totals 14 residues. Germline V lookup: CDR1 MNHNS, CDR2 SASEGT. V was clipped by 1 base and J by 8 bases, with 14 bases between them. The CDR3 loop is CASSEGTAGAEAFF. For the CDR3, the DNA is TGTGCCAGCAGTGAAGGGACAGCGGGAGCCGAAGCTTTCTTT.

The count of this clone is one. This chain links TRBV7-9 with TRBJ2-5; 10 bases map to TRBD1. V trimming: 1 base; J trimming: 2 bases; junction bases outside the gene matches: 1. Germline V lookup: CDR1 SEHNR, CDR2 FQNEAQ (reference sequence). CDR3 length: 15 residues. The CDR3 DNA follows: TGTGCCAGCAGCTTAGGACAGGGGGCTCAAGAGACCCAGTACTTC. It translates to CASSLGQGAQETQYF. The variable domain in full, completed from reference TRBV7-9 and TRBJ2-5, reads DTGVSQNPRHKITKRGQNVTFRCDPISEHNRLYWYRQTLGQGPEFLTYFQNEAQLEKSRLLSDRFSAERPKGSFSTLEIQRTEQGDSAMYLCASSLGQGAQETQYFGPGTRLLVL.

This clone was counted only a few times. The J gene is TRBJ1-5, the V gene TRBV7-2; the match to TRBD1 covers 9 bases. CDR3 size: 14 residues. With 3 bases clipped from V and 7 bases from J, the junction kept 4 bases outside the gene matches. Germline V lookup: CDR1 SGHTA, CDR2 FQGNSA. CDR3 nucleotides: TGTGCCAGCAGCTTGGGACAGGGAATCCAGCCCCAGCATTTT. Its protein product is CASSLGQGIQPQHF. The full variable domain, its missing parts supplied by reference TRBV7-2 and TRBJ1-5, is GAGVSQSPSNKVTEKGKDVELRCDPISGHTALYWYRQSLGQGLEFLIYFQGNSAPDKSGLPSDRFSAERTGGSVSTLTIQRTQQEDSAVYLCASSLGQGIQPQHFGDGTRLSIL.

This clone was seen a single time. The chain links TRBV11-2 to TRBJ2-4; tentative D call: TRBD2 (6 bases). V lost 2 bases to trimming and J lost 4 bases, with 21 bases between them. CDR1 is SGHAT and CDR2 is FQNNGV in the germline V gene. This CDR3 is 18 amino acids long. DNA of the CDR3: TGTGCCAGCAGCTTACTGGGGCCGGGAGTCCAAGGAAAAAACATTCAGTACTTC. Residues: CASSLLGPGVQGKNIQYF.

This chain uses TRBV5-1 with TRBJ2-5; perhaps TRBD1 as D (7 bases). CDR3 length equals 15 residues. From germline, CDR1 is SGHRS and CDR2 YFSETQ. Trimming pared 0 bases from V and 5 bases from J, leaving 14 bases between. The CDR3, as DNA: TGCGCCAGCAGCTTGGGTGCGACAGGGAGGGAGACCCAGTACTTC. Amino acid sequence: CASSLGATGRETQYF.

The rearrangement uses TRBV29-1 and TRBJ2-5; the match to TRBD1 covers 8 bases. CDR1 is SQVTM and CDR2 is ANQGSEA in the germline V gene. The J segment lost 5 bases and the V segment lost 4 bases, leaving 6 bases of the junction unmatched. This CDR3 region has 13 residues. CDR3 in amino acids: CSVARTGRETQYF. CDR3 bases: TGCAGCGTTGCGAGGACAGGGCGGGAGACCCAGTACTTC.